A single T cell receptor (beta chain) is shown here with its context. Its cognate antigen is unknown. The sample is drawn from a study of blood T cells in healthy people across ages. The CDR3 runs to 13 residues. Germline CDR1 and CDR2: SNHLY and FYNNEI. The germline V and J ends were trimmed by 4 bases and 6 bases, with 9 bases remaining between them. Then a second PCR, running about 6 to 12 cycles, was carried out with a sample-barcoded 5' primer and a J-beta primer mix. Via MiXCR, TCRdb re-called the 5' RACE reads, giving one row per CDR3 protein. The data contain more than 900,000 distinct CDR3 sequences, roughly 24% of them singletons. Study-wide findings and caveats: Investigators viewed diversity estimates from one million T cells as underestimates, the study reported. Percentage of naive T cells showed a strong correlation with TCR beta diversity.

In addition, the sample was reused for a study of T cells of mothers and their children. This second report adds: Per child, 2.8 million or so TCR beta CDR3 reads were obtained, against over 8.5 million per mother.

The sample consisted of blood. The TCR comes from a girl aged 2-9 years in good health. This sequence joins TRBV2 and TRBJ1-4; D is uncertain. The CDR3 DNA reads TGTGCCAGCAGTGGGCCTCGGGATGAAAAACTGTTTTTT. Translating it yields CASSGPRDEKLFF. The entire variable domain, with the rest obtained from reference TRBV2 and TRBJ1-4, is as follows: EPEVTQTPSHQVTQMGQEVILRCVPISNHLYFYWYRQILGQKVEFLVSFYNNEISEKSEIFDDQFSVERPDGSNFTLKIRSTKLEDSAMYFCASSGPRDEKLFFGSGTQLSVL.